The 21 T cell receptor beta chains reported below all come from one sample, sequenced in a study of neurological immune-mediated disorders. TCRdb analysed the 5' RACE reads with MiXCR anew, one entry per CDR3 protein. The profile covers tens of thousands of distinct CDR3 sequences, with about 9.4% appearing a single time and about 1.7% taken by the ten largest. What was sequenced was PBMCs. These receptors were obtained from a man in his forties in good health.

The chain joins TRBV9 to TRBJ2-6; unclear D gene. V was pared by 0 bases and J by 3 bases, with 16 bases between. CDR1 and CDR2 from the germline V gene are SGDLS and YYNGEE. This CDR3 is 18 amino acids long. The CDR3 nucleotides are TGTGCCAGCAGCGTAGGGCAGGTTCCCTGGGGTGGGGCCAACGTCCTGACTTTC. It specifies CASSVGQVPWGGANVLTF.

This clonotype occurred many times. The chain uses TRBV12-3 or TRBV12-4 and TRBJ2-1; possibly TRBD2 for D (5 bases). This CDR3 region has 14 residues. V lost 7 bases, J lost 4 bases, and 14 bases lay in between. The CDR3 is CASTRAGGYNEQFF. The DNA for the CDR3 is TGTGCCAGCACCCGGGCGGGTGGGTACAATGAGCAGTTCTTC.

At least ten counts were recorded for this clonotype. The gene calls are TRBV6-2 or TRBV6-3 and TRBJ2-3; 9 bases fit TRBD2. V shed 5 bases, J shed 2 bases, and the junction held 8 bases outside the gene matches. Germline V CDR1 and CDR2: MNHEY, SVGEGT. The CDR3 consists of 16 residues. This chain's CDR3 is CASSPRGLAFTDTQYF. CDR3 DNA: TGTGCCAGCAGTCCCCGCGGACTAGCGTTCACAGATACGCAGTATTTT.

This clonotype showed up just a few times. This chain connects TRBV5-1 to TRBJ2-7; 11 bases agree with TRBD1. The trim removed 3 bases at V and 3 bases at J, leaving 5 bases unmatched. CDR3 length: 15 residues. Germline assignment: CDR1 SGHRS and CDR2 YFSETQ. The CDR3 sequence: CASSYGQGANYEQYF. CDR3 bases: TGCGCCAGCAGCTACGGACAGGGGGCCAACTACGAGCAGTACTTC. The full variable domain, completed using reference TRBV5-1 and TRBJ2-7, is KAGVTQTPRYLIKTRGQQVTLSCSPISGHRSVSWYQQTPGQGLQFLFEYFSETQRNKGNFPGRFSGRQFSNSRSEMNVSTLELGDSALYLCASSYGQGANYEQYFGPGTRLTVT.

Many counts were recorded for this clonotype. The chain links TRBV12-1 to TRBJ2-1; TRBD2, the table's D call, was not compared with the DNA. TRBV12-1 is labeled a pseudogene. The CDR3 sequence is 17 residues long. The CDR3 bases are TGTGCCAGCAGCGCGCCAACTAGCGGGAGGCAGGGCAATGAGCAGTTCTTC. Its translation: CASSAPTSGRQGNEQFF.

This clonotype was observed at least ten times. The V and J genes are TRBV6-2 or TRBV6-3 and TRBJ2-6; D is unclear. V was shortened by 7 bases and J by 1 base, with 5 bases between the two germline ends. The germline gives CDR1 MNHEY, CDR2 SVGEGT. The CDR3 loop spans 13 amino acids. CDR3 residues: CASTLSGANVLTF. The CDR3 DNA reads TGTGCCAGCACCCTGTCTGGGGCCAACGTCCTGACTTTC.

This clonotype has a count of ten or more. The rearrangement links TRBV7-3 to TRBJ2-2; TRBD1 is a possible D gene (6 bases). The V gene's germline CDR1 is SGHTA and CDR2 FQGTGA. The CDR3 sequence is 15 residues long. Trimming left V 6 bases short and J 4 bases short, with 15 bases between. Here the CDR3 reads CASRLRDTITGELFF. The CDR3 DNA sequence: TGTGCCAGCAGATTACGGGACACAATCACCGGGGAGCTGTTTTTT.

The sample holds many counts of this clonotype. The V gene is TRBV5-1, the J gene TRBJ1-1; D gene ambiguous. V gave up 2 bases and J gave up 4 bases, with 12 bases separating them. The CDR3 has 14 residues. From germline, CDR1 is SGHRS and CDR2 YFSETQ. DNA of the CDR3: TGCGCCAGCAGCTTTGTGGGCGATTCCACTGAAGCTTTCTTT. Residues: CASSFVGDSTEAFF.

This clonotype has at least ten counts. This chain links TRBV6-5 with TRBJ2-2; D is perhaps TRBD2 (7 bases). The CDR3 consists of 15 residues. Between the trimmed V and J ends, which lost 2 bases and 6 bases, there was a span of 13 bases. Germline V gene sequence: CDR1 MNHEY, CDR2 SVGAGI. The CDR3 here is CASSYGGGAAGELFF. CDR3 in DNA: TGTGCCAGCAGTTACGGGGGGGGCGCGGCCGGGGAGCTGTTTTTT.

This clonotype was recorded at least ten times. This chain joins TRBV20-1 and TRBJ2-3; a weak D match, TRBD1 (5 bases). V was cut by 5 bases and J by 7 bases, with 13 bases left in between. CDR3 length: 12 residues. Germline CDR1 is DFQATT and CDR2 is SNEGSKA (reference sequence). CDR3 coding DNA: TGCAGTGCTCAGCCAGGGAAAAATACGCAGTATTTT. Translating it yields CSAQPGKNTQYF.

This clonotype was seen many times. The chain links TRBV20-1 to TRBJ2-1; 13 bases match TRBD2. From germline, CDR1 is DFQATT and CDR2 SNEGSKA (reference sequence). Trimming cost V 3 bases and J 7 bases; bases outside gene matches: 0. The CDR3 contains 13 residues. The CDR3 bases are TGCAGTGCTAGGGGACTAGCGGGGAATGAGCAGTTCTTC. Translated, it gives CSARGLAGNEQFF.

At least ten counts were recorded for this clonotype. The V and J genes are TRBV11-1 and TRBJ2-3; possible D gene TRBD2, 5 bases. Trimming shortened V by 7 bases and J by 2 bases, and 13 bases separated the two germline ends. Per germline, CDR1 SGHAT and CDR2 FQDESV (reference sequence). CDR3 size: 14 residues. CDR3 amino acids: CASTDTGITDTQYF. The CDR3 coding sequence is TGTGCCAGCACCGATACGGGGATCACAGATACGCAGTATTTT.

V is TRBV6-5 and J is TRBJ1-5; 9 bases line up with TRBD1. J was trimmed by 2 bases and V by 6 bases; bases with no gene match: 5. CDR3 length: 15 residues. The germline gives CDR1 MNHEY, CDR2 SVGAGI. The CDR3 loop reads CASSRTGDGNQPQHF. CDR3 in DNA: TGTGCCAGCAGCCGGACAGGGGACGGCAATCAGCCCCAGCATTTT.

This clonotype came up many times. The V call is TRBV6-4, the J call TRBJ2-5, with D tentatively TRBD1 (5 bases). Trimming stripped 3 bases from V and 2 bases from J, with 13 bases between. Per germline, CDR1 MRHNA and CDR2 SNTAGT. The CDR3 totals 15 residues. The CDR3 is CASSEGPGIQETQYF. DNA for the CDR3: TGTGCCAGCAGTGAGGGTCCAGGGATTCAAGAGACCCAGTACTTC.

In its sample, this clonotype was seen many times. This chain uses TRBV10-3 with TRBJ2-1; 8 positions agree with TRBD2. The CDR3 runs 16 residues. The V gene end was trimmed by 3 bases and the J gene end by 6 bases; junction bases not matched to a gene: 10. CDR1 ENHRY and CDR2 SYGVKD come from the germline V gene. The CDR3 sequence is CAISDPTLTSGNEQFF. The CDR3 DNA sequence: TGTGCCATCAGTGATCCGACCTTAACTAGCGGCAATGAGCAGTTCTTC.

This clonotype has a count of ten or more. This chain uses TRBV6-5 with TRBJ1-1; 8 bases are shared with TRBD1. The CDR3 covers 16 residues. The germline gives CDR1 MNHEY, CDR2 SVGAGI. The V gene end was trimmed by 5 bases and the J gene end by 1 base; junction bases not matched to a gene: 9. DNA of the CDR3: TGTGCCAGCAGTAACCGGGACAGGTTGGGGAACACTGAAGCTTTCTTT. This encodes CASSNRDRLGNTEAFF.

This clonotype was counted at least ten times. The chain joins TRBV7-2 to TRBJ2-5; the match to TRBD2 covers 8 bases. This CDR3 is built from 15 residues. J lost 2 bases, V lost 2 bases, and 4 bases had no gene match. Germline CDR1 reads SGHTA; CDR2 reads FQGNSA. The CDR3 coding sequence is TGTGCCAGCAGCTTATCGGGAGGGGGGCAAGAGACCCAGTACTTC. Its protein is CASSLSGGGQETQYF. Full variable domain (rest looked up from reference TRBV7-2 and TRBJ2-5): GAGVSQSPSNKVTEKGKDVELRCDPISGHTALYWYRQSLGQGLEFLIYFQGNSAPDKSGLPSDRFSAERTGGSVSTLTIQRTQQEDSAVYLCASSLSGGGQETQYFGPGTRLLVL.

This clonotype has a count of ten or more. V usage is TRBV5-6 and J usage is TRBJ1-2; D not resolved. This CDR3 contains 14 residues. V was shortened by 2 bases and J by 8 bases, with 16 bases between the two germline ends. CDR1 and CDR2 (germline): SGHDT, YYEEEE. Here the CDR3 DNA reads TGTGCCAGCAGCTTAGATGGGCAGCTAGAGGGCTACACCTTC. It is translated as CASSLDGQLEGYTF.

This clonotype was recorded many times. The chain recombines TRBV18 with TRBJ1-1, with 7 positions matching TRBD1. The germline gives CDR1 KGHSH, CDR2 LQKENI. J lost 0 bases, V lost 7 bases, and 8 bases had no gene match. The CDR3 has 15 amino acids. This CDR3 reads CASLSNRGLNTEAFF. Here the CDR3 DNA reads TGTGCCAGCTTATCGAACAGGGGATTGAACACTGAAGCTTTCTTT.

This clonotype was counted at least ten times. V gene TRBV14 combines with J gene TRBJ1-1; D not resolved. The CDR3 runs 13 residues. Trimming shortened V by 4 bases and J by 4 bases, and 10 bases separated the two germline ends. The germline V gene has CDR1 SGHDN and CDR2 FVKESK. CDR3 nucleotides: TGTGCCAGCAGCCCCTTAGAAGGCACTGAAGCTTTCTTT. It specifies CASSPLEGTEAFF.

This clonotype has at least ten counts. The chain is built from TRBV5-6 and TRBJ2-5; D might be TRBD1 (6 bases). Trimming removed 4 bases at V and 4 bases at J, with 8 bases between. The CDR3 sequence is 12 residues long. Germline CDR1 SGHDT, CDR2 YYEEEE. In nucleotides, the CDR3 is TGTGCCAGCAGCCGGACAGTAGAGACCCAGTACTTC. Protein: CASSRTVETQYF.